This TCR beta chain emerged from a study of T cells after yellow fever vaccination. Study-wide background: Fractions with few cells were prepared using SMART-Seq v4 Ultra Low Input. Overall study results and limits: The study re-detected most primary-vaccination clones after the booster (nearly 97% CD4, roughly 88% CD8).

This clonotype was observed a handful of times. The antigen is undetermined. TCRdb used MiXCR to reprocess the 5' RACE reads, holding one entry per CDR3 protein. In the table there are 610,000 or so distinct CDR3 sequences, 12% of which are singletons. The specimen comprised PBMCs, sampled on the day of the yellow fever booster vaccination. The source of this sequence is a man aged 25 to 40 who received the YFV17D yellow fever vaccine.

The CDR3 nucleotides are TGTGCCAGCAGCTTGGTTCGGGGAATAACAGATACGCAGTATTTT. Its translation: CASSLVRGITDTQYF. The chain uses TRBV5-5 and TRBJ2-3, with D perhaps TRBD2 (5 bases). This CDR3 is built from 15 residues. Germline assignment: CDR1 SGHKS and CDR2 YYEKEE (reference sequence). With 0 bases removed from V and 3 bases from J, the gap between germline ends came to 11 bases.